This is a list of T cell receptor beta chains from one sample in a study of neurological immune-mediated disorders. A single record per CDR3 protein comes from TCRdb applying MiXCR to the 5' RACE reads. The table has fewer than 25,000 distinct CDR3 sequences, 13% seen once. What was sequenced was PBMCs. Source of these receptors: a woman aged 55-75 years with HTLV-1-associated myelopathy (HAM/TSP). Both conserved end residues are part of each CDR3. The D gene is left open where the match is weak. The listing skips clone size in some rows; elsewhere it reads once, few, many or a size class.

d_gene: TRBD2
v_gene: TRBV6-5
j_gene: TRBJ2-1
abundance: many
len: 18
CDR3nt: TGTGCCAGCAGCTCGGGACTAGCGGGTACAAGCTCCTACAATGAGCAGTTCTTC
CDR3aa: CASSSGLAGTSSYNEQFF

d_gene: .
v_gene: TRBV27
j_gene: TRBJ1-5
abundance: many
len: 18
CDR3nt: TGTGCCAGCAGTCCAGGACGAGGACAGCGGGATAGCAATCAGCCCCAGCATTTT
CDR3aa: CASSPGRGQRDSNQPQHF

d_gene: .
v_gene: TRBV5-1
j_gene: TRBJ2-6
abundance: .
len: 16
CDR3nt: TGCGCCAGCAGCCAAAGACAACTCTCTGGGGACAACGTCCTGACTTTC
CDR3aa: CASSQRQLSGDNVLTF

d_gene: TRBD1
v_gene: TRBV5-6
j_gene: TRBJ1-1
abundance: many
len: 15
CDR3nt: TGTGCCAGCAGCGGAAACAGGGGCGTCGGCACTGAAGCTTTCTTT
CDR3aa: CASSGNRGVGTEAFF

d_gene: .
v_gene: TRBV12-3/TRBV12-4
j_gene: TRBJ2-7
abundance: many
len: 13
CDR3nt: TGTGCCAGCGGGGGGCTCTCTCGTTACGAGCAGTACTTC
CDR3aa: CASGGLSRYEQYF

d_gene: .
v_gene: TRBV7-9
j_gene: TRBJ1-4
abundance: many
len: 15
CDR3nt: TGTGCCAGCAGCTACCCAGTGGGGTCGAATGAAAAACTGTTTTTT
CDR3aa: CASSYPVGSNEKLFF

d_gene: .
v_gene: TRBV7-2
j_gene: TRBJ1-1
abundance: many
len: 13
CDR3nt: TGTGCCAGCAGCTCGGTGAGGAACACTGAAGCTTTCTTT
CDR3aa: CASSSVRNTEAFF

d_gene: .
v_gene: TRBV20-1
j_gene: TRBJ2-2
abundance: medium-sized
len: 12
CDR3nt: TGCAGTGCTAGATGGAACACCGGGGAGCTGTTTTTT
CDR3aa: CSARWNTGELFF

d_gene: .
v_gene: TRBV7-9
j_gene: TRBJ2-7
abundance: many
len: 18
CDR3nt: TGTGCCAGCAGCGCTATAGTATGGGCCCGACATAGCTCCTACGAGCAGTACTTC
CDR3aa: CASSAIVWARHSSYEQYF

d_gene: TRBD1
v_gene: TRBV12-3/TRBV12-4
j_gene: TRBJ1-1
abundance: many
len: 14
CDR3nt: TGTGCCAGCAGTAACCAGGGGGTGAACACTGAAGCTTTCTTT
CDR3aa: CASSNQGVNTEAFF

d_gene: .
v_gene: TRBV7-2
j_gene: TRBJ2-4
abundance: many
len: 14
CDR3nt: TGTGCCAGCAGCTTCGGGGGGCTTAAAAACATTCAGTACTTC
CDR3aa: CASSFGGLKNIQYF

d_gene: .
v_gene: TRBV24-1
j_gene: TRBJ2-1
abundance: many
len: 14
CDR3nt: TGTGCCACCAGTGAGACGGGGCAGAACAATGAGCAGTTCTTC
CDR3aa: CATSETGQNNEQFF

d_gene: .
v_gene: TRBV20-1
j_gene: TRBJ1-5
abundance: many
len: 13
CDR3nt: TGCAGTGCTTACCCCGACAGGAATCAGCCCCAGCATTTT
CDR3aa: CSAYPDRNQPQHF

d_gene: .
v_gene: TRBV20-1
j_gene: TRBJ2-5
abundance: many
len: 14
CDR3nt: TGCAGTGCTAGTTTTCCGTTGGAGCCAGAGACCCAGTACTTC
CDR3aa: CSASFPLEPETQYF

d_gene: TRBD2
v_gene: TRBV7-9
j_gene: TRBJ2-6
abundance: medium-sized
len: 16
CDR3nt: TGTGCCAGCAGCCAGACGGGGGGAACTGGGGCCAACGTCCTGACTTTC
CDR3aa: CASSQTGGTGANVLTF

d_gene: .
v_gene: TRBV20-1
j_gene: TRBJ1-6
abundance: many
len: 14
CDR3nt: TGCAGTGCTAGAGACCCGAAAAGGAATTCACCCCTCCACTTT
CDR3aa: CSARDPKRNSPLHF

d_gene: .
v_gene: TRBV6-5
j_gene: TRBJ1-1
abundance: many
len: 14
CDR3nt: TGTGCCAGCAGTTACACGACTGTGAACACTGAAGCTTTCTTT
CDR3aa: CASSYTTVNTEAFF

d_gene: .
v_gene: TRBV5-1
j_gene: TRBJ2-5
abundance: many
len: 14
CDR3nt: TGCGCCAGCAGCTTGGGGAGGGTCCAAGAGACCCAGTACTTC
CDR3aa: CASSLGRVQETQYF

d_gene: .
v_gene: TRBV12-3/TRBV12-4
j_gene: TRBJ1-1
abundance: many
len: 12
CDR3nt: TGTGCCAGCCGAGTAGGAAGAACTGAAGCTTTCTTT
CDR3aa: CASRVGRTEAFF

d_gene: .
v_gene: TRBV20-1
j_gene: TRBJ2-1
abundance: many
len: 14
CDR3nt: TGCAGTGCCATTGACAGGAACTCCTACAATGAGCAGTTCTTC
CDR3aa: CSAIDRNSYNEQFF

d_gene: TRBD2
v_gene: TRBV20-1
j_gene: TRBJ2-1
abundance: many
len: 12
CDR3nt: TGCAGTGCTAGTGATCTCCCCGGGGAGGGGTTCTTC
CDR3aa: CSASDLPGEGFF

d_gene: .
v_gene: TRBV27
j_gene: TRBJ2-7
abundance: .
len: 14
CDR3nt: TGTGCCATCAGGAGTTCCGAGAGCTCCTACGAGCAGTACTTC
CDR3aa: CAIRSSESSYEQYF

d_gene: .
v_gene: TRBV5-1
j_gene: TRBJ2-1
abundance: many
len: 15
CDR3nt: TGCGCCAGCAGCGCAGCGACCGGACGGGGCAATGAGCAGTTCTTC
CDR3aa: CASSAATGRGNEQFF

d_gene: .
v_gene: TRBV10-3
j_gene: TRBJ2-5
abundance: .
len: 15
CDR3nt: TGTGCCATCAGTGAGTCGGGTCAGGGTCAAGGGACCCAGTACTTC
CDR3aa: CAISESGQGQGTQYF

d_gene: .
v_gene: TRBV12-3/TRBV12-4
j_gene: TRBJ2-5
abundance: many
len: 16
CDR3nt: TGTGCCAGCAGTTTTGGAGGGGGAGCGGGTCAAGAGACCCAGTACTTC
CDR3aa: CASSFGGGAGQETQYF

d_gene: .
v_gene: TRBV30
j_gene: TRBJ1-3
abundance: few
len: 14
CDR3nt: TGTGCCTGGAACCAGGGTACGTCTGGAAACACCATATATTTT
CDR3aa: CAWNQGTSGNTIYF

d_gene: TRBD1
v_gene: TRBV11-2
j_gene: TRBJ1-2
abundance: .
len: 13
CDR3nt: TGTGCCAGCAGCCCGGACAGGGACTATGGCTACACCTTC
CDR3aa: CASSPDRDYGYTF

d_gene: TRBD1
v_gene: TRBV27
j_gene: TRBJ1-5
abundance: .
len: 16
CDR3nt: TGTGCCAGCAGTTTATCCCCAGGGGGACTTGGGCAGCCCCAGCATTTT
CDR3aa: CASSLSPGGLGQPQHF

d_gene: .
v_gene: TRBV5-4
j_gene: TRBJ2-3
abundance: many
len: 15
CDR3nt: TGTGCCAGCAGCGCGGGGCCCCTAGAGGCAGATACGCAGTATTTT
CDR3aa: CASSAGPLEADTQYF

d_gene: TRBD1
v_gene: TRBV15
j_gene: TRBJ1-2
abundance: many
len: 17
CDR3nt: TGTGCCACCAGCAGAGACCTGGACGACAGGGACGTTGGAGGCTACACCTTC
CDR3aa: CATSRDLDDRDVGGYTF

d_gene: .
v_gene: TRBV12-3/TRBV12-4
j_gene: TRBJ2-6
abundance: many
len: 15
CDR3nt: TGTGCCAGCAGTTTGTGGGGGGCTGGGGCCAACGTCCTGACTTTC
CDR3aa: CASSLWGAGANVLTF

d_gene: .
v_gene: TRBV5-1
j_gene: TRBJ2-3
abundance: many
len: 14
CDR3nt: TGCGCCAGCAGCTCCGGGACTAGCACAGATACGCAGTATTTT
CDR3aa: CASSSGTSTDTQYF

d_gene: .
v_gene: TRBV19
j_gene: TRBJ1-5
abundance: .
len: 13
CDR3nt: TGTGCCAGTACGGCGGGGGGGAATCAGCCCCAGCATTTT
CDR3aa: CASTAGGNQPQHF

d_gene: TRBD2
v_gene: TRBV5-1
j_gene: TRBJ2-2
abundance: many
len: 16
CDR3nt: TGCGCCAGCAGCAGAACTAGCGGGGCGAACACCGGGGAGCTGTTTTTT
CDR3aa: CASSRTSGANTGELFF

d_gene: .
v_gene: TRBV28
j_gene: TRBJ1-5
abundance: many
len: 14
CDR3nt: TGTGCCAGCAGTTTAATCCAGACCAATCAGCCCCAGCATTTT
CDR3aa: CASSLIQTNQPQHF

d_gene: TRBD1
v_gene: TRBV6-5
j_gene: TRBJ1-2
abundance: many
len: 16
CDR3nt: TGTGCCAGCAGTTACTCCCGGACAGGGGGTGGCTATGGCTACACCTTC
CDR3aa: CASSYSRTGGGYGYTF

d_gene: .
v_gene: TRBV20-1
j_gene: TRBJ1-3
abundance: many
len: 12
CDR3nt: TGCAGTGCTGGGGGTCCTGGAAACACCATATATTTT
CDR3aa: CSAGGPGNTIYF

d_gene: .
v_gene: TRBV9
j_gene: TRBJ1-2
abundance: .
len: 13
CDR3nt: TGTGCCAGCAGCGTAGAAGGAGATTATGGCTACACCTTC
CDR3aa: CASSVEGDYGYTF

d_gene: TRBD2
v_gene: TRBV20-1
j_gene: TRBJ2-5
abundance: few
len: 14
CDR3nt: TGCAGTGCACCTAAACTAGCGGGAGGAGAGACCCAGTACTTC
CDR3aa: CSAPKLAGGETQYF

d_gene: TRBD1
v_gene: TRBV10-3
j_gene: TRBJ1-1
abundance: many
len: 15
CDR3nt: TGTGCCATCAGTGGGCGGGGACAGGGGGACACTGAAGCTTTCTTT
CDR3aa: CAISGRGQGDTEAFF

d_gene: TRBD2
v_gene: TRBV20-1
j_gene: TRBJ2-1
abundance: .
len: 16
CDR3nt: TGCAGTGCTTCGTCGGGACTAGCGGGAGCCGGGAATGAGCAGTTCTTC
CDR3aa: CSASSGLAGAGNEQFF

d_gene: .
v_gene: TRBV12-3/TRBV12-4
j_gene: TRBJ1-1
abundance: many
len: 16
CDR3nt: TGTGCCAGCAGTTTTCGAGGGGCTATCCTCTATGCTGAAGCTTTCTTT
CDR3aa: CASSFRGAILYAEAFF

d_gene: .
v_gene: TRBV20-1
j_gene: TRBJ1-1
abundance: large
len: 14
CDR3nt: TGCAGTGCTTCCCCTGTGGGGGTGAACACTGAAGCTTTCTTT
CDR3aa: CSASPVGVNTEAFF

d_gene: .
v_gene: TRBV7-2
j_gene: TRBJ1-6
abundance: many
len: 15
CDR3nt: TGTGCCAGCAGCGCCCGACAGGACATAAATTCACCCCTCCACTTT
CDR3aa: CASSARQDINSPLHF

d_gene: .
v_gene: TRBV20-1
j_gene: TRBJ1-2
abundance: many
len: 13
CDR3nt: TGCAGTGCTAGAGATGGCGAGATTAATGGCTACACCTTC
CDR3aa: CSARDGEINGYTF

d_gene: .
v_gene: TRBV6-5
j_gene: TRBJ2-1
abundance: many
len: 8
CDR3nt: TGTGCCAGCAGTCGACAGTTCTTC
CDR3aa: CASSRQFF

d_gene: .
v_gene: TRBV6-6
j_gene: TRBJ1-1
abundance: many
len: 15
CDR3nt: TGTGCCAGCAGTGCAGCCAGGGCCATGAACACTGAAGCTTTCTTT
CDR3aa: CASSAARAMNTEAFF

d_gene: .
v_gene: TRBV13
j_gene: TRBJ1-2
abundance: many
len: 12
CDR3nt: TGTGCCAGCGGGAGACAGTGGGACGGCTACACCTTC
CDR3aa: CASGRQWDGYTF

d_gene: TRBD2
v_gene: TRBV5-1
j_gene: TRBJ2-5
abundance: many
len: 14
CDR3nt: TGCGCCACCCGGACTAGCGCCTTCCAAGAGACCCAGTACTTC
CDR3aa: CATRTSAFQETQYF

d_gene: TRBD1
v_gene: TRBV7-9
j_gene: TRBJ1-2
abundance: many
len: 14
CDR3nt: TGTGCCAGCAGCCCAACAGGGGGCAACTATGGCTACACCTTC
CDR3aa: CASSPTGGNYGYTF

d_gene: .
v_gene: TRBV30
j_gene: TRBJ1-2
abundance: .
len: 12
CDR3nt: TGTGCCTGGAGCTGGGAGGACGGAGGCTACACCTTC
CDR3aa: CAWSWEDGGYTF

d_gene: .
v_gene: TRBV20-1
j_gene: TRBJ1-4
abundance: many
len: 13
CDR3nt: TGCAGTGCTAGAGAGGAGGGGAGTGAAAAACTGTTTTTT
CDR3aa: CSAREEGSEKLFF

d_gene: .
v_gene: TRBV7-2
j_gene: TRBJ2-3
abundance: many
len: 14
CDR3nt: TGTGCCAGCAGCCAAGGGGGAGGGCGAGATACGCAGTATTTT
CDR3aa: CASSQGGGRDTQYF

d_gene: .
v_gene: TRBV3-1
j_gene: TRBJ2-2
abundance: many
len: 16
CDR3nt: TGTGCCAGCAGCCCCCATGAGGGGCGGGACACCGGGGAGCTGTTTTTT
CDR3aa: CASSPHEGRDTGELFF

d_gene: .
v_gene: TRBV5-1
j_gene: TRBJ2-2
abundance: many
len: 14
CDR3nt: TGCGCCAGCGGTGGAACGGCGAACACCGGGGAGCTGTTTTTT
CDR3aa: CASGGTANTGELFF

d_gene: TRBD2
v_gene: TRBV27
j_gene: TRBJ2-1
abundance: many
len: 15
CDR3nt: TGTGCCAGCAGCCCCTGGGGAGGGGAGACGATTGAGCAGTTCTTC
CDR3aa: CASSPWGGETIEQFF

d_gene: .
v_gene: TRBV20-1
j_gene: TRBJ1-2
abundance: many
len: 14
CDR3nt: TGCAGTGCTAGAGATCGTCCGGTTAACTATGGCTACACCTTC
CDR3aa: CSARDRPVNYGYTF